Here is one T cell receptor beta chain with its context. Assay used: immunoSEQ multiplex PCR; TCRdb lists only in-frame clones, some missing. The sample lists 65,000 to 70,000 clones, about 83% seen once, with about 24% in the top ten. This entry comes from a study of blood T cell repertoires in COVID-19. Across the whole study: PBMCs, B-cell-depleted T cells, or T cells were the source of the cDNA or gDNA that made up the material.

CDR1 is LGHDT, CDR2 YNNKEL, per germline (reference sequence). The CDR3 contains 15 residues. Trimming stripped 4 bases from V and 0 bases from J, with 13 bases between. The gene calls are TRBV3-1 (or the pseudogene TRBV3-2) and TRBJ2-7; D unclear. Source material: peripheral blood. This TCR was recovered from a human donor in a cohort sampled during active COVID-19. CDR3 protein: CASSLETCPSYEQYF. The CDR3, as DNA: TGTGCCAGCAGCCTTGAGACATGCCCCTCCTACGAGCAGTACTTC.